The next 23 T cell receptor beta chains were all read from a single sample in a study of blood T cell repertoires in COVID-19. The repertoire was sequenced with immunoSEQ multiplex PCR; TCRdb's copy has only in-frame clones and lacks some. This table has about 120,000 clones, 85% to 90% appearing once. Source material: peripheral blood. Receptor source: a human donor with acute or convalescent COVID-19. The donor label of this sample is uncertain.

The genes are TRBV28 and TRBJ1-2, with D perhaps matching TRBD1 (6 bases). Germline V gene data show CDR1 as MDHEN and CDR2 as SYDVKM. Trimming left V 8 bases short and J 4 bases short, with 17 bases between. The CDR3 loop spans 14 amino acids. The CDR3 DNA follows: TGTGCCAGCGGGCAGGGGCCATATTCCTATGGCTACACCTTC. Translated: CASGQGPYSYGYTF.

The chain couples TRBV5-1 to TRBJ1-1; the D gene is possibly TRBD1 (6 bases). The V gene lost 2 bases and the J gene lost 3 bases, with 17 bases spanning the gap. Per germline, CDR1 SGHRS and CDR2 YFSETQ. This CDR3 contains 16 residues. The CDR3, as DNA: TGCGCCAGCAGCTTTGCGAGTTTGGGGGCCCACACTGAAGCTTTCTTT. Protein product: CASSFASLGAHTEAFF.

The chain joins TRBV18 to TRBJ1-5; D might be TRBD1 (6 bases). The V gene lost 3 bases and the J gene lost 5 bases, with 11 bases spanning the gap. Germline CDR1 reads KGHSH; CDR2 reads LQKENI. The CDR3 has 14 residues. The chain's CDR3 is CASSPDRSDQPQHF. The CDR3 DNA follows: TGTGCCAGCTCACCGGACAGATCGGATCAGCCCCAGCATTTT.

This chain joins TRBV19 and TRBJ2-7; maybe TRBD1 (5 bases). The CDR3 totals 15 residues. V was clipped by 0 bases and J by 7 bases, with 16 bases between them. The V gene's germline CDR1 is LNHDA and CDR2 SQIVND (reference sequence). The CDR3 loop reads CASSIDLAGSEEQYF. The CDR3 coding sequence is TGTGCCAGTAGTATAGATTTAGCAGGGTCCGAAGAGCAGTACTTC.

The rearrangement links TRBV20-1 to TRBJ1-2; no clear D. V was pared by 3 bases and J by 7 bases, with 21 bases between. Germline lookup yields CDR1 DFQATT and CDR2 SNEGSKA (reference sequence). The CDR3 has 15 amino acids. CDR3 DNA: TGCAGTGCTAGTCCAACGGCAGGTTGGTCGCGTGGCTACACCTTC. Its translation: CSASPTAGWSRGYTF.

V is TRBV30 and J is TRBJ1-1; 9 bases fit TRBD1. Germline V gene sequence: CDR1 GTSNPN, CDR2 SVGIG (reference sequence). CDR3 length: 13 residues. The CDR3 protein is CACEGQGVTEAFF. The CDR3 bases are TGTGCTTGTGAGGGACAGGGTGTTACGGAGGCTTTCTTT.

The gene calls are TRBV7-9 and TRBJ2-1; a weak D match, TRBD1 (6 bases). This CDR3 region has 14 residues. CDR1 is SEHNR and CDR2 is FQNEAQ in the germline V gene (reference sequence). Trimming shortened V by 1 base and J by 4 bases, and 8 bases separated the two germline ends. The CDR3 region has the DNA TGTGCCAGCAGCTTAGTAGGACAGTACAATGAGCAGTTCTTC. As protein: CASSLVGQYNEQFF.

Points on this clone: At one end the junction does not follow the germline gene, possibly because of a read error. This chain joins TRBV7-9 and TRBJ1-3; D unclear. The germline V gene has CDR1 SEHNR and CDR2 FQNEAQ (reference sequence). This CDR3 has 17 amino acids. The CDR3 DNA reads as TGTGCCAGCAGCTTAGGTCCCCCGACGGACTCTGCAAACACCATATATTTT. Amino acid sequence: CASSLGPPTDSANTIYF.

This clone was picked up a small number of times. One end of the junction varies from germline; a read error may be responsible. The CDR3 coding sequence is TGTGCCAGTAGCATAGAGAGATATTCACCCCTCCACTTT. This encodes CASSIERYSPLHF. V is TRBV19 and J is TRBJ1-6, with D hard to call. CDR1 and CDR2 (germline): LNHDA, SQIVND (reference sequence). This CDR3 has 13 residues.

The chain carries TRBV25-1 and TRBJ1-6; maybe TRBD1 (6 bases). V lost 4 bases and J lost 3, with 7 bases in between. CDR3 length: 14 amino acids. Germline V gene sequence: CDR1 MGHDK, CDR2 SYGVNS. The CDR3 spells CASSARGYNSPLHF. CDR3 coding DNA: TGTGCCAGCAGTGCCAGGGGCTATAATTCACCCCTCCACTTT.

This chain links TRBV7-2 with TRBJ2-5; TRBD2 aligns across 9 bases. Per the germline V gene, CDR1 is SGHTA and CDR2 is FQGNSA. V lost 2 bases to trimming and J lost 2 bases; unmatched junction nucleotides: 6. This CDR3 has 16 residues. The CDR3 region is CASSLRAGGLQETQYF. In DNA form, the CDR3 reads TGTGCCAGCAGCTTAAGAGCGGGAGGCTTACAAGAGACCCAGTACTTC.

The rearrangement links TRBV19 to TRBJ2-1; 8 bases are a match to TRBD2. CDR1 and CDR2 from the germline V gene are LNHDA and SQIVND (reference sequence). This CDR3 contains 14 residues. V lost 5 bases to trimming and J lost 9 bases; unmatched junction nucleotides: 9. CDR3 sequence reads: CASSFQAGDGEQFF. DNA for the CDR3: TGTGCCAGTAGTTTCCAAGCGGGAGACGGTGAGCAGTTCTTC.

The chain employs TRBV11-3 and TRBJ1-1; the D gene is possibly TRBD1 (6 bases). The CDR3 contains 14 residues. The germline gives CDR1 SGHNT, CDR2 YENEEA. V lost 5 bases to trimming and J lost 1 base, with 11 bases between them. The CDR3 coding sequence is TGTGCCAGCAGCCTCAGGGGAACGAACACTGAAGCTTTCTTT. Residues: CASSLRGTNTEAFF.

This clone showed up just once. CDR3 DNA sequence: TGTGCCAGCAGTTCCTACGACAGGGGTATTGAAAAACTGTTTTTT. It yields the protein CASSSYDRGIEKLFF. The chain links TRBV27 to TRBJ1-4; TRBD1 matches at 8 bases. The germline V gene encodes CDR1 MNHEY and CDR2 SMNVEV (reference sequence). This CDR3 has 15 residues. Losses at the gene ends were 4 bases for V and 7 bases for J; bases not matched to a gene: 8.

This sequence joins TRBV19 and TRBJ1-2, with 7 bases fitting TRBD1. Germline V lookup: CDR1 LNHDA, CDR2 SQIVND (reference sequence). The CDR3 contains 14 residues. J gave up 2 bases and V 5 bases, and 5 bases lay outside the gene matches. DNA of the CDR3: TGTGCCAGTAGTCTTAGGACAGGCAACTATGGCTACACCTTC. Translating gives CASSLRTGNYGYTF.

The V and J genes are TRBV7-2 and TRBJ2-2; D unclear. V lost 2 bases and J lost 1, with 5 bases in between. Germline lookup yields CDR1 SGHTA and CDR2 FQGNSA. CDR3 length equals 14 residues. Written as DNA, the CDR3 is TGTGCCAGCAGCTTAACGGGGAACACCGGGGAGCTGTTTTTT. It is translated as CASSLTGNTGELFF.

The J gene is TRBJ1-1, the V gene TRBV5-1; 7 bases are shared with TRBD1. The CDR3 spans 17 residues. Unmatched junction bases numbered 16, after V lost 4 bases and J lost 4 bases. Looked up from germline, CDR1 is SGHRS and CDR2 is YFSETQ. The CDR3 coding sequence is TGCGCCAGCAGCAGGGACTCATATAGGGGGCGCAGCACTGAAGCTTTCTTT. Translated: CASSRDSYRGRSTEAFF. Drawing the rest from reference TRBV5-1 and TRBJ1-1, the complete variable domain is KAGVTQTPRYLIKTRGQQVTLSCSPISGHRSVSWYQQTPGQGLQFLFEYFSETQRNKGNFPGRFSGRQFSNSRSEMNVSTLELGDSALYLCASSRDSYRGRSTEAFFGQGTRLTVV.

This chain uses TRBV5-5 with TRBJ2-7; the D gene is possibly TRBD1 (6 bases). Trimming stripped 2 bases from V and 2 bases from J, with 17 bases between. Per the germline V gene, CDR1 is SGHKS and CDR2 is YYEKEE (reference sequence). The CDR3 runs 16 residues. The CDR3 region has the DNA TGTGCCAGCAGCTTCTCCCGACAGGCGTCCGCCTACGAGCAGTACTTC. Translating gives CASSFSRQASAYEQYF.

The rearrangement links TRBV4-1 to TRBJ2-3; 8 nucleotides match TRBD2. J was trimmed by 4 bases and V by 1 base; bases with no gene match: 10. The CDR3 has 17 residues. CDR1 is MGHRA and CDR2 is YSYEKL in the germline V gene. The CDR3 spells CASSQAFSGGAPDTQYF. The CDR3 nucleotides read TGCGCCAGCAGCCAAGCTTTCTCGGGGGGGGCCCCAGATACGCAGTATTTT.

V usage is TRBV28 and J usage is TRBJ1-2; a weak D match, TRBD1 (6 bases). Germline loops: CDR1 MDHEN, CDR2 SYDVKM. The CDR3 length is 13 residues. Trimming pared 8 bases from V and 3 bases from J, leaving 13 bases between. CDR3: CASSPNRDYGYTF. CDR3 bases: TGTGCCAGCTCTCCCAACAGGGACTATGGCTACACCTTC.

This chain uses TRBV9 with TRBJ2-1; 11 bases are a match to TRBD2. The V segment lost 4 bases and the J segment 7 bases; nucleotides outside the gene matches: 7. Germline-derived CDR1 and CDR2 are SGDLS and YYNGEE. The CDR3 loop spans 15 amino acids. The CDR3 DNA reads TGTGCCAGCAGCCTTAGCGGGGGGGCAGGGAATGAGCAGTTCTTC. As protein: CASSLSGGAGNEQFF.

The chain employs TRBV3-1 (or the pseudogene TRBV3-2) and TRBJ1-5, with TRBD1 matching over 8 bases. Germline assignment: CDR1 LGHDT and CDR2 YNNKEL (reference sequence). Losses at the gene ends were 1 base for V and 2 bases for J; bases not matched to a gene: 7. The CDR3 loop spans 17 amino acids. This CDR3 reads CASSQVPTGGGNQPQHF. CDR3 in DNA: TGTGCCAGCAGCCAAGTCCCAACAGGGGGGGGCAATCAGCCCCAGCATTTT.

The chain recombines TRBV5-4 with TRBJ1-2; perhaps TRBD1 as D (5 bases). The germline CDR1 and CDR2 sequences are SGHNT and YYREEE (reference sequence). The V end was cut by 4 bases, the J end by 2 bases, with 18 bases between. The CDR3 consists of 16 residues. DNA for the CDR3: TGTGCCAGCAGCCCCTCCCTAAGGGCAGGGAACTATGGCTACACCTTC. Residues: CASSPSLRAGNYGYTF.